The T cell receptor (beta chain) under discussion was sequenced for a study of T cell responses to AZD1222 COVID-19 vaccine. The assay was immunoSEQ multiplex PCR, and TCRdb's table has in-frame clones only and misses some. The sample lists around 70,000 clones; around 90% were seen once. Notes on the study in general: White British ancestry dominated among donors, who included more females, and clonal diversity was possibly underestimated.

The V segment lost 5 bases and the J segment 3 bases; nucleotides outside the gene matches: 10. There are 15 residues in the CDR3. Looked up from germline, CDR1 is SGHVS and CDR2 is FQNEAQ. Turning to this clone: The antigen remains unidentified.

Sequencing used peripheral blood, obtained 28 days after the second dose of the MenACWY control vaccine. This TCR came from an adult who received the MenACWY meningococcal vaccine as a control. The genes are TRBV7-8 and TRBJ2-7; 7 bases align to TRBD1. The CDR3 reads CASSPATGAIYEQYF. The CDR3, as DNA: TGTGCCAGCAGCCCAGCTACAGGGGCAATCTACGAGCAGTACTTC.